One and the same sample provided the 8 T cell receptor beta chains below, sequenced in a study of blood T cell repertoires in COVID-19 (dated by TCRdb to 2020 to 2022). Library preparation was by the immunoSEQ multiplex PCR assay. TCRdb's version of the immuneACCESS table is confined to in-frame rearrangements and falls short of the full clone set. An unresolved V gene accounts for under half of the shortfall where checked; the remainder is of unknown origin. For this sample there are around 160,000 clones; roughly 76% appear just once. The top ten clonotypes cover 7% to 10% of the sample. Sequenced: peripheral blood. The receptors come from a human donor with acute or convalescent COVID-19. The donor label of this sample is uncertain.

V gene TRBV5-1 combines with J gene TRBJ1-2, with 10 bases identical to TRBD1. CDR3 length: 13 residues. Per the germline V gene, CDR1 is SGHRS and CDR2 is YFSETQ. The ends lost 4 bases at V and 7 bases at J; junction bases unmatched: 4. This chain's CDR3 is CASSAGTGVGYTF. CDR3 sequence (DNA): TGCGCCAGCAGCGCCGGGACAGGGGTTGGCTACACCTTC.

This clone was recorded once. CDR3 protein: CATPDTPGNQPQHF. CDR3 bases: TGTGCCACCCCTGACACCCCTGGCAATCAGCCCCAGCATTTT. The gene calls are TRBV21-1 and TRBJ1-5; TRBD1, the table's D call, was not compared with the DNA. TRBV21-1 is marked as a pseudogene. CDR3 length: 14 amino acids.

The CDR3 spells CATRQGQWTEAFF. The CDR3 DNA reads TGTGCCACCAGGCAGGGGCAGTGGACTGAAGCTTTCTTT. The rearrangement links TRBV24-1 to TRBJ1-1; maybe TRBD1 (6 bases). The CDR3 runs to 13 residues. V was pared by 7 bases and J by 5 bases, with 13 bases between. Germline V gene sequence: CDR1 KGHDR, CDR2 SFDVKD.

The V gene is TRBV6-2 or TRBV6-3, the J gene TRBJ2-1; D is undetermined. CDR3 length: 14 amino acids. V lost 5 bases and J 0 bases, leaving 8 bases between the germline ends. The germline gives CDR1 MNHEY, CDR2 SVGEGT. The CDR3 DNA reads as TGTGCCAGCAGTCATATCAGCTCCTACAATGAGCAGTTCTTC. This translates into CASSHISSYNEQFF.

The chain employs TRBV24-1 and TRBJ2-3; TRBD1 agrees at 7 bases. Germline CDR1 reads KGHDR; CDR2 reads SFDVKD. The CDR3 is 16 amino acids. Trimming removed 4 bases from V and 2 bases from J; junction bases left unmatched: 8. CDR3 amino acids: CATSDPDRPDTDTQYF. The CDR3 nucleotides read TGTGCCACCAGTGACCCGGACAGGCCAGACACAGATACGCAGTATTTT.

The CDR3 DNA sequence: TGTGCCAGCAGCTTGGGCGGACTAGCGGCTCCTTACAATGAGCAGTTCTTC. As protein: CASSLGGLAAPYNEQFF. The chain combines TRBV5-6 with TRBJ2-1; 10 nucleotides match TRBD2. Germline V gives CDR1 SGHDT, CDR2 YYEEEE. This CDR3 is 17 amino acids long. J gave up 4 bases and V 0 bases, and 7 bases lay outside the gene matches.

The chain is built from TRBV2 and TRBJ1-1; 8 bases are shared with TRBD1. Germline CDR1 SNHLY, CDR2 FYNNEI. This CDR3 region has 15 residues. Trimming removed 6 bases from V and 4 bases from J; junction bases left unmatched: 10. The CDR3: CASRRQGISTTEAFF. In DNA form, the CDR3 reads TGTGCCAGCAGGAGACAGGGGATATCGACCACTGAAGCTTTCTTT.

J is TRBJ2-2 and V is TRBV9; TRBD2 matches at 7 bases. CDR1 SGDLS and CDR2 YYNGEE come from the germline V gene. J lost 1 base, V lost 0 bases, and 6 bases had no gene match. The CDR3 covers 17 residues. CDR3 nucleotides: TGTGCCAGCAGCGTAGAGCTACAGCGGGGGAACACCGGGGAGCTGTTTTTT. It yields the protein CASSVELQRGNTGELFF.